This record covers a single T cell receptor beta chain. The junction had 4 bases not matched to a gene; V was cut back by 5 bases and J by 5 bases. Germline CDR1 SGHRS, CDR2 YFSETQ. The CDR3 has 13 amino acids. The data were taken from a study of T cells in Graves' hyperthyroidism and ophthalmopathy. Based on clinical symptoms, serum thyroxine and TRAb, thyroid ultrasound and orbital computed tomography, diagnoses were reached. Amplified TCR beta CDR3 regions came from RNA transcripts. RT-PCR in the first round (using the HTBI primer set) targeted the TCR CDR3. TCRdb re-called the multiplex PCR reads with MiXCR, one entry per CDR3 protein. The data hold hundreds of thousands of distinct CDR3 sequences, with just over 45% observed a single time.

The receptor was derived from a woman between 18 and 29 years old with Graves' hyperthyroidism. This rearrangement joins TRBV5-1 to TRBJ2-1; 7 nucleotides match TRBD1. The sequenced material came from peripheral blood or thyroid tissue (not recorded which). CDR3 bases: TGCGCCAGCAGTACAGGGGTCAACAATGAGCAGTTCTTC. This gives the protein CASSTGVNNEQFF.